This passage covers 21 T cell receptor beta chains from one sample sequenced in a study of T cells after yellow fever vaccination (dated by TCRdb to between 2018 and 2020). The treatment or condition label corresponds to: live attenuated yellow fever vaccine strain. The library was prepared using 5' RACE. Sequencing took place on an Illumina HiSeq 2500. TCRdb applied fastp at Q25 and MiXCR to the public reads, then kept only in-frame beta chains. Rows with a matching CDR3 protein are joined into one entry that keeps the most common DNA and genes. This sample lists under 300,000 distinct CDR3 sequences; 10% to 15% were detected once. Jointly, the top ten make up 0.45% to 0.65% of the sample. Sequenced here: CD4+ T cells sorted from PBMCs, sampled 45 days after the yellow fever booster vaccination. The source is a man aged 25-45 years who received the YFV17D yellow fever vaccine.

This clonotype was seen a handful of times. Here the CDR3 DNA reads TGTGCCAGCAGCTTCGCCGGGACAGGGGCCTACAATGAGCAGTTCTTC. Protein product: CASSFAGTGAYNEQFF. The chain couples TRBV7-2 to TRBJ2-1; 10 nucleotides agree with TRBD1. CDR1 is SGHTA and CDR2 is FQGNSA in the germline V gene. V lost 3 bases, J lost 2 bases, and 4 bases stayed unmatched. The CDR3 consists of 16 residues.

The chain carries TRBV7-8 and TRBJ2-1; D might be TRBD2 (5 bases). Trimming shortened V by 5 bases and J by 5 bases, and 13 bases separated the two germline ends. CDR1 SGHVS and CDR2 FQNEAQ come from the germline V gene. CDR3 length: 14 amino acids. CDR3 nucleotides: TGTGCCAGCAGCACTCCACTAGGGAACAATGAGCAGTTCTTC. It is translated as CASSTPLGNNEQFF.

This clonotype was counted a few times. J is TRBJ1-1 and V is TRBV20-1; TRBD1 matches 9 bases. Germline assignment: CDR1 DFQATT and CDR2 SNEGSKA (reference sequence). CDR3 length equals 14 residues. After removal of 2 bases from V and 7 bases from J, the junction contained 8 bases not matched to a gene. The CDR3 here is CSARSVDRGGEAFF. DNA of the CDR3: TGCAGTGCTAGATCTGTCGACAGGGGGGGTGAAGCTTTCTTT.

This clonotype was picked up a small number of times. The chain combines TRBV5-1 with TRBJ2-7, with D possibly TRBD2 on 6 matching bases. CDR3 length: 15 amino acids. Germline CDR1 SGHRS, CDR2 YFSETQ. Trimming took off 4 bases at V and 6 bases at J, with 20 bases between the two ends. CDR3 sequence: CASSPLGTSPSEQYF. The CDR3 coding sequence is TGCGCCAGCAGCCCCCTCGGGACTTCCCCCTCCGAGCAGTACTTC.

This clonotype was found a few times. V usage is TRBV15 and J usage is TRBJ1-1; D not resolved. The CDR3 is 14 amino acids. Germline V lookup: CDR1 LNHNV, CDR2 YYDKDF (reference sequence). Deletions cut 4 bases from V and 1 base from J, with 10 bases between. CDR3 nucleotide sequence: TGTGCCACCAGCACCCAGCCGGGGAACACTGAAGCTTTCTTT. Amino acid sequence: CATSTQPGNTEAFF.

This clonotype was counted between two and nine times. The chain links TRBV5-1 to TRBJ2-5, with 11 bases fitting TRBD2. The germline gives CDR1 SGHRS, CDR2 YFSETQ. The CDR3 length is 16 residues. V shed 7 bases, J shed 1 base, and the junction held 9 bases outside the gene matches. CDR3 sequence: CASRYGLAGRQETQYF. The CDR3 DNA reads as TGCGCCAGCCGATACGGACTAGCGGGCCGCCAAGAGACCCAGTACTTC.

This clonotype was found a few times. J is TRBJ1-1 and V is TRBV29-1; perhaps TRBD1 as D (6 bases). The germline V gene encodes CDR1 SQVTM and CDR2 ANQGSEA. This CDR3 region has 13 residues. V was trimmed by 3 bases and J by 3 bases, leaving 11 bases between them. The DNA of the CDR3 is TGCAGCGTTGATTTACAGGGTTACACTGAAGCTTTCTTT. Amino acid sequence: CSVDLQGYTEAFF.

The sample holds many counts of this clonotype. This chain's CDR3 is CASEFTDTQYF. CDR3 DNA sequence: TGCGCCAGTGAATTCACAGATACGCAGTATTTT. The V and J genes are TRBV10-2 and TRBJ2-3; the D is unclear. V dropped 9 bases and J dropped 2 bases, with 6 bases sitting between them. Germline V gives CDR1 WSHSY, CDR2 SAAADI. The CDR3 is 11 amino acids.

This clonotype was recorded once. J is TRBJ2-1 and V is TRBV5-1; TRBD2 is a possible D gene (5 bases). Trimming removed 3 bases from V and 2 bases from J, with 12 bases in between. Germline-derived CDR1 and CDR2 are SGHRS and YFSETQ. The length of the CDR3 is 15 residues. CDR3 coding DNA: TGCGCCAGCAGCTCCCTCGACTATACCTACAATGAGCAGTTCTTC. Translating gives CASSSLDYTYNEQFF.

The chain joins TRBV5-1 to TRBJ2-7, with D perhaps matching TRBD2 (6 bases). This CDR3 has 18 residues. Germline V gene data show CDR1 as SGHRS and CDR2 as YFSETQ. Between the trimmed V and J ends, which lost 0 bases and 0 bases, there was a span of 19 bases. CDR3 protein: CASSLAGLAREDSYEQYF. In DNA, the CDR3 is TGCGCCAGCAGCTTGGCGGGGCTAGCGAGAGAAGACTCCTACGAGCAGTACTTC.

This clonotype has just a few counts. The rearrangement links TRBV20-1 to TRBJ1-1, with a weak D call TRBD1 (5 bases). Trimming cost V 3 bases and J 0 bases, with 14 bases left between them. The CDR3 covers 15 residues. Germline values: CDR1 DFQATT, CDR2 SNEGSKA (reference sequence). The CDR3 DNA is TGCAGTGCTAGTGGTGGGGGTACTCTGAACACTGAAGCTTTCTTT. Amino acid sequence: CSASGGGTLNTEAFF.

The rearrangement links TRBV6-2 or TRBV6-3 to TRBJ2-7, with a possible D match to TRBD2 (6 bases). The CDR3 sequence is 13 residues long. The germline V gene has CDR1 MNHEY and CDR2 SVGEGT. The V end was cut by 7 bases, the J end by 1 base, with 11 bases between. The CDR3 bases are TGTGCCAGCATAAGGAGCGGGTCCTACGAGCAGTACTTC. This encodes CASIRSGSYEQYF.

This clonotype was detected only a few times. The chain links TRBV24-1 to TRBJ2-3; D is uncertain. Trimming removed 6 bases at V and 5 bases at J, with 5 bases between. The V gene's germline CDR1 is KGHDR and CDR2 SFDVKD. There are 11 residues in the CDR3. The CDR3 sequence is CATSPRDTQYF. In nucleotides, the CDR3 is TGTGCCACCAGTCCCAGAGATACGCAGTATTTT.

This clonotype was seen more than once but under ten times. The rearrangement joins TRBV3-1 to TRBJ1-2, with 9 bases lining up with TRBD1. This CDR3 contains 15 residues. Germline trimming cut 3 bases from V and 5 bases from J; bases unmatched to any gene: 7. CDR1 LGHDT and CDR2 YNNKEL come from the germline V gene (reference sequence). The CDR3 reads CASSQRGTGPYGYTF. The CDR3 DNA sequence: TGTGCCAGCAGCCAGAGGGGGACAGGGCCTTATGGCTACACCTTC.

A remark on this clonotype: An end of the junction differs from the germline gene, which may be a read error. CDR3 nucleotides: TGTGCCAGCTGCTTATCTATGGGACAGGGGTACGAGCAGTACTTC. Translating it yields CASCLSMGQGYEQYF. V is TRBV7-2 and J is TRBJ2-7, with 10 bases that match TRBD1. CDR3 size: 15 residues. Per germline, CDR1 SGHTA and CDR2 FQGNSA.

V gene TRBV7-2 combines with J gene TRBJ2-5; no clear D gene. Germline loops: CDR1 SGHTA, CDR2 FQGNSA. The CDR3 covers 13 residues. Trimming cost V 3 bases and J 3 bases, with 8 bases left between them. The CDR3 nucleotides are TGTGCCAGCAGCTTCGGAGCGAAAGAGACCCAGTACTTC. Protein product: CASSFGAKETQYF.

This clonotype was seen repeatedly, ten times or more. The chain joins TRBV24-1 to TRBJ2-1, with D hard to call. The V end lost 0 bases, the J end lost 0 bases, and 8 bases lay between the germline ends. Looked up from germline, CDR1 is KGHDR and CDR2 is SFDVKD. The CDR3 is 16 residues long. The CDR3: CATSDLYSSSYNEQFF. The CDR3 DNA is TGTGCCACCAGTGATTTGTACAGTAGCTCCTACAATGAGCAGTTCTTC.

The sample holds a few counts of this clonotype. V and J are TRBV20-1 and TRBJ2-7; D not certain. The length of the CDR3 is 15 residues. Germline CDR1 DFQATT, CDR2 SNEGSKA (reference sequence). The germline V and J ends were trimmed by 1 base and 3 bases, with 16 bases remaining between them. CDR3 amino acids: CSARADTLHHYEQYF. The CDR3 DNA follows: TGCAGTGCTAGAGCTGATACTCTACACCACTACGAGCAGTACTTC.

This clonotype has at least ten counts. The chain has TRBV7-9 and TRBJ2-1; D gene uncertain. This CDR3 contains 11 residues. V was cut by 5 bases and J by 9 bases, with 8 bases left in between. Germline V gene data show CDR1 as SEHNR and CDR2 as FQNEAQ (reference sequence). The CDR3: CASSLSSEQFF. Written as DNA, the CDR3 is TGTGCCAGCAGCCTTAGTAGTGAGCAGTTCTTC. The whole variable domain, filled in from reference TRBV7-9 and TRBJ2-1, reads DTGVSQNPRHKITKRGQNVTFRCDPISEHNRLYWYRQTLGQGPEFLTYFQNEAQLEKSRLLSDRFSAERPKGSFSTLEIQRTEQGDSAMYLCASSLSSEQFFGPGTRLTVL.

V is TRBV9 and J is TRBJ2-5; D unclear. This CDR3 is built from 14 residues. The germline CDR1 and CDR2 sequences are SGDLS and YYNGEE. V was clipped by 4 bases and J by 2 bases, with 12 bases between them. In nucleotides, the CDR3 is TGTGCCAGCAGCATGGACGCGAGACAAGAGACCCAGTACTTC. Translation gives CASSMDARQETQYF. The full variable domain, completed using reference TRBV9 and TRBJ2-5, is DSGVTQTPKHLITATGQRVTLRCSPRSGDLSVYWYQQSLDQGLQFLIQYYNGEERAKGNILERFSAQQFPDLHSELNLSSLELGDSALYFCASSMDARQETQYFGPGTRLLVL.

The gene calls are TRBV5-5 and TRBJ2-3; D is uncertain. The CDR3 is made up of 15 amino acids. Deletions cut 4 bases from V and 0 bases from J, with 12 bases between. CDR1 is SGHKS, CDR2 YYEKEE, per germline (reference sequence). The chain's CDR3 is CASSSNVISTDTQYF. The CDR3 DNA follows: TGTGCCAGCAGCAGCAATGTAATAAGCACAGATACGCAGTATTTT.